The clone carrying this T cell receptor (beta chain) was counted only a few times. The data originate from a study of T cells in tuberculosis. Background on the study: Sequenced TCRs come from CD1B-GMM tetramer-binding T cells.

Sorting used thawed, overnight-rested PBMC stained with anti-CD3, a viability dye and GMM-loaded CD1B tetramer. CD1B tetramers were loaded with Rhodococcus equi-derived C32 glucose monomycolate. V shed 2 bases and J shed 7 bases, with 9 bases lying between them. Looked up from germline, CDR1 is LGHNA and CDR2 is YSLEER. CDR3 length equals 13 residues. Measured with immunoSEQ multiplex PCR; TCRdb has only the in-frame clones, and not every one. The sample holds approximately 57,000 clones, around 90% seen once. This TCR was recovered from an adult woman with latent tuberculosis. This sequence joins TRBV4-3 and TRBJ1-5; D gene ambiguous. Sequences were obtained from CD1b-GMM tetramer-negative cells sorted from PBMCs. Written as DNA, the CDR3 is TGCGCCAGCAGCCAAACAGTCAGGCAGCCCCAGCATTTT. It is translated as CASSQTVRQPQHF.